The present T cell receptor (beta chain) was sequenced within a study of T cells in narcolepsy. Study-level background: Enrolled donors included narcolepsy type 1 or type 2 patients and healthy controls. Study results and limitations: Blood of same and different patients, but not healthy controls, reportedly held recurring autoreactive clonotypes.

Comment on this clone: As yet, its antigen is unknown.

Profiling relied on immunoSEQ multiplex PCR, and the TCRdb table lists in-frame clones only, not all of them. There are more than 20,000 clones in the sample; approximately 85% occur only once, and roughly a tenth lies in the top ten. This receptor was obtained from a human donor in good health. The sample consisted of memory (CD45RA-) CD4+ T cells from blood.

The chain's CDR3 is CATSREGEGFETQYF. CDR3 coding DNA: TGTGCCACCAGCAGAGAAGGTGAAGGGTTTGAGACCCAGTACTTC. The genes are TRBV15 and TRBJ2-5, with D unclear. The CDR3 runs to 15 residues. Germline CDR1 reads LNHNV; CDR2 reads YYDKDF (reference sequence). The V end was cut by 0 bases, the J end by 5 bases, with 13 bases between.